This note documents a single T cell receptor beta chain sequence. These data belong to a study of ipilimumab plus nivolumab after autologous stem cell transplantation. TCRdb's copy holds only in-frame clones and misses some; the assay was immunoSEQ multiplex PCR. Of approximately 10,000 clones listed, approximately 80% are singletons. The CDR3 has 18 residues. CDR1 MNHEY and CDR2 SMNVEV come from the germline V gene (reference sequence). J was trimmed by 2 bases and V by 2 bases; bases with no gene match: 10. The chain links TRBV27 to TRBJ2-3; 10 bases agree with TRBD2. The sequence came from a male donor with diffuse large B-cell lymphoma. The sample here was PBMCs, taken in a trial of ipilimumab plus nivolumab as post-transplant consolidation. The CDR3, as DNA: TGTGCCAGCAGTTTAAGAGCACAAGCGGGGGGGAACACAGATACGCAGTATTTT. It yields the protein CASSLRAQAGGNTDTQYF.